This T cell receptor (beta chain) was identified in a study of vaccination and CD4 T cells after COVID-19. With 4 bases removed from V and 4 bases from J, the gap between germline ends came to 17 bases. Per germline, CDR1 DFQATT and CDR2 SNEGSKA (reference sequence). The CDR3 runs to 15 residues. Regarding treatment: approximately 11-day PBMC culture with coronavirus spike peptide pools or control peptides (ViraFEST assay). One should note that the unexposed donor's CD4+ T cells were collected before the COVID-19 pandemic (2011-2018). This clonotype was seen more than once but under ten times. No antigen is known for it. With the Oncomine TCR Beta short-read assay, DNA from cultured CD4+ T cells was sequenced. DNA came from CD4+ T cells after culture. TCRdb re-called the PCR reads through MiXCR, storing one row per CDR3 protein. Of 4,500 to 6,500 distinct CDR3 sequences detected, roughly two fifths appear once; the ten largest clones hold 25% to 35%.

Sequencing was done on a sample of CD4+ T cells from blood, cultured in vitro. The sequence was collected from a human donor in good health. The chain joins TRBV20-1 to TRBJ1-5; no clear D gene. The CDR3 is CSAKSEETVNQPQHF. The CDR3 DNA follows: TGCAGTGCTAAGAGCGAAGAGACGGTTAATCAGCCCCAGCATTTT.